This T cell receptor beta chain was observed in a study of T cells in Graves' hyperthyroidism and ophthalmopathy. Study-wide findings and caveats: Onset of ophthalmopathy came a median approximately 6.9 months after the model predicted it.

This clonotype was detected ten times or more. Its specificity is unknown. TCR beta CDR3 sequences were amplified from RNA transcripts. The TCR CDR3 was amplified in a first-round RT-PCR using the HTBI primer set. TCRdb reprocessed the multiplex PCR reads via MiXCR and lists one record per CDR3 protein. Seen here are hundreds of thousands of distinct CDR3 sequences, nearly 15% observed once, and the top ten hold about 20%. The sequence was collected from a woman aged 55-69 years with Graves' ophthalmopathy. Sequenced material: blood.

In nucleotides, the CDR3 is TGTGCCAGCAGCGGACACAGCTCCTACGAGCAGTACTTC. Translating it yields CASSGHSSYEQYF. The chain is built from TRBV27 and TRBJ2-7, with D tentatively TRBD1 (5 bases). V was pared by 6 bases and J by 0 bases, with 9 bases between. The CDR3 is 13 amino acids. Per the germline V gene, CDR1 is MNHEY and CDR2 is SMNVEV (reference sequence).